The clone carrying this T cell receptor (beta chain) was recorded once. These data belong to a study of CD8+ T cells in alopecia areata. Following RNA extraction, reverse transcription yielded cDNA that acted as the sequencing template. Profiled with immunoSEQ multiplex PCR; TCRdb holds only in-frame clones, not every one. The sample consists of roughly 5,900 clones, roughly 61% of them appearing once. The treatment: oral pan-JAK inhibitor, 5-10 mg twice daily. Sampling of alopecia areata patients yielded lesional scalp punch biopsies as well as peripheral blood. The source is a human donor with alopecia areata. Source: skin, taken at approximately week 30, from a patient treated with tofacitinib.

For the CDR3, the DNA is TGTGCCAGCAGCTCGGGACTAGAAAGACGGAGGTCTCGGACAAATGAGCAGTTCTTC. This encodes CASSSGLERRRSRTNEQFF. The chain couples TRBV5-4 to TRBJ2-1, with 8 bases aligning to TRBD2. Germline V gene lookup returns CDR1 SGHNT and CDR2 YYREEE (reference sequence). This CDR3 has 19 amino acids. Trimming cost V 3 bases and J 7 bases; bases outside gene matches: 21.